This TCR beta chain came from a study of response to subunit inactivated influenza vaccine. Study-level findings and limits: The authors proposed limited new T cell recruitment per seasonal influenza vaccination.

Trimming pared 3 bases from V and 5 bases from J, leaving 16 bases between. This CDR3 contains 16 residues. Germline CDR1 reads MNHEY; CDR2 reads SMNVEV (reference sequence). TCRdb redid the calling of the RT-PCR reads with MiXCR, one entry per CDR3 protein. The repertoire holds 500,000 or so distinct CDR3 sequences, with 16% as singletons. About this clonotype: Its antigen is still unknown.

The chain is built from TRBV27 and TRBJ2-2; D is perhaps TRBD1 (7 bases). The material sequenced was CD4+ T cells sorted from PBMCs, taken roughly 24 months after vaccination. The sequence came from a man aged 50-75 years who received an inactivated influenza vaccine. The CDR3 nucleotides are TGTGCCAGCAGTTTCAGGGGGGAACCAGGGACCGGGGAGCTGTTTTTT. Protein: CASSFRGEPGTGELFF.